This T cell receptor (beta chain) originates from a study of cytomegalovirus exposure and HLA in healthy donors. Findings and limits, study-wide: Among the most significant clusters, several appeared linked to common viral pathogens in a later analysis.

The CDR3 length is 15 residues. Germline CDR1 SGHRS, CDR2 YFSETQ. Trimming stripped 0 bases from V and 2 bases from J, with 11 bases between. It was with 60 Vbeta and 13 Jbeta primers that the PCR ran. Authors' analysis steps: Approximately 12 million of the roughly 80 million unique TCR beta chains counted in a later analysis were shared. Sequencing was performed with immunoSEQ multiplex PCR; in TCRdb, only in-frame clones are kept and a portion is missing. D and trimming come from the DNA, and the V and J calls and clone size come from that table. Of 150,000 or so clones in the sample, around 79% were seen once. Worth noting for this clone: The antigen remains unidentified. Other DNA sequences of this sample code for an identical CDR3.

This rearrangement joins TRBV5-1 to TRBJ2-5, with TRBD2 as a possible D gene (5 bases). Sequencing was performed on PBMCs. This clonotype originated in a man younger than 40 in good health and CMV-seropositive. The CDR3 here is CASSLGAGIQETQYF. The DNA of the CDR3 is TGCGCCAGCAGCTTGGGAGCCGGGATTCAAGAGACCCAGTACTTC.